Below are 10 T cell receptor beta chains sequenced from a single sample in a study of shared clonotypes between healthy human individuals. The table came from immunoSEQ multiplex PCR; TCRdb's copy has only in-frame clones and leaves some out. The sample records roughly 220,000 clones, over 50% being singletons. Sequencing used memory CD4+ T cells sorted from blood. The subset was: CD45RA-negative fraction. The receptors come from a man aged 25-40 years in good health.

V is TRBV28 and J is TRBJ2-6; TRBD1 might be the D (6 bases). The CDR3 totals 15 residues. Germline values: CDR1 MDHEN, CDR2 SYDVKM. V lost 6 bases, J lost 3 bases, and 12 bases lay in between. In DNA form, the CDR3 reads TGTGCCAGCAGCCCACAGGGCTTTGGGGCCAACGTCCTGACTTTC. As protein: CASSPQGFGANVLTF. The full variable domain, rest sourced from reference TRBV28 and TRBJ2-6, is DVKVTQSSRYLVKRTGEKVFLECVQDMDHENMFWYRQDPGLGLRLIYFSYDVKMKEKGDIPEGYSVSREKKERFSLILESASTNQTSMYLCASSPQGFGANVLTFGAGSRLTVL.

This clone was seen once. This chain links TRBV5-1 with TRBJ2-1; 9 positions match TRBD1. The germline V gene has CDR1 SGHRS and CDR2 YFSETQ. This CDR3 region has 16 residues. Germline trimming cut 0 bases from V and 5 bases from J; bases unmatched to any gene: 6. CDR3 in amino acids: CASSLALGQGNNEQFF. CDR3 sequence (DNA): TGCGCCAGCAGCTTGGCTTTGGGACAGGGCAACAATGAGCAGTTCTTC.

For this clone: Sequence at one end of the junction differs from germline and may be a read error. V gene TRBV7-7 combines with J gene TRBJ2-3; 8 bases fit TRBD1. This CDR3 region has 14 residues. CDR1 is SSHAT and CDR2 is FNYEAQ in the germline V gene (reference sequence). CDR3 sequence: CASSLTGGTDTQYF. As DNA, the CDR3 is TGTGCTAGCAGCTTAACAGGGGGTACAGATACGCAGTATTTT.

The chain is built from TRBV4-3 and TRBJ1-4, with a weak D call TRBD1 (5 bases). This CDR3 has 16 residues. The germline V and J ends were trimmed by 0 bases and 8 bases, with 16 bases remaining between them. CDR1 is LGHNA and CDR2 is YSLEER in the germline V gene. CDR3 nucleotides: TGCGCCAGCAGCCAAGATATCAACCGCTGGGGCGAAAAACTGTTTTTT. The encoded protein is CASSQDINRWGEKLFF.

A remark on this clone: Compared with germline, one end of the junction differs, possibly owing to a read error. The chain couples TRBV28 to TRBJ2-5; no definite D call. This CDR3 comprises 16 residues. Germline V lookup: CDR1 MDHEN, CDR2 SYDVKM. CDR3 amino acids: CASSTQTSGSFGWVDF. In nucleotides, the CDR3 is TGTGCCAGCAGTACCCAGACATCGGGCTCGTTCGGGTGGGTGGACTTC.

This clone was recorded once. V gene TRBV7-9 combines with J gene TRBJ2-3; D unclear. The ends were cut back, 1 base at V and 3 bases at J, with 8 bases in the middle. Germline values: CDR1 SEHNR, CDR2 FQNEAQ (reference sequence). The CDR3 has 14 residues. Written as DNA, the CDR3 is TGTGCCAGCAGCTTAGTGGCAGTGACAGATACGCAGTATTTT. Protein product: CASSLVAVTDTQYF.

The chain combines TRBV7-9 with TRBJ2-1, with 11 bases fitting TRBD2. Germline loops: CDR1 SEHNR, CDR2 FQNEAQ (reference sequence). V shed 2 bases and J 4 bases; nucleotides not matched to a gene: 10. The CDR3 runs 18 residues. In DNA form, the CDR3 reads TGTGCCAGCAGCTTATCTATCTCCAGACTAGCGGGGTACAATGAGCAGTTCTTC. Its protein is CASSLSISRLAGYNEQFF. Together with reference TRBV7-9 and TRBJ2-1, the CDR3 gives the full variable domain: DTGVSQNPRHKITKRGQNVTFRCDPISEHNRLYWYRQTLGQGPEFLTYFQNEAQLEKSRLLSDRFSAERPKGSFSTLEIQRTEQGDSAMYLCASSLSISRLAGYNEQFFGPGTRLTVL.

The chain carries TRBV27 and TRBJ1-2; weak D call: TRBD1 (5 bases). Per germline, CDR1 MNHEY and CDR2 SMNVEV (reference sequence). This CDR3 is built from 14 residues. Trimming removed 3 bases from V and 11 bases from J, with 19 bases in between. The CDR3 protein is CASSFDRDSRWYTF. In DNA form, the CDR3 reads TGTGCCAGCAGTTTTGATCGGGACTCCAGATGGTACACCTTC.

This clone was counted once. The chain is built from TRBV29-1 and TRBJ1-2; D call uncertain. CDR3 length: 13 amino acids. CDR1 is SQVTM, CDR2 ANQGSEA, per germline. Trimming took 2 bases from V and 4 from J, leaving 11 bases between them. The CDR3 loop is CSVEHSTSYGYTF. Here the CDR3 DNA reads TGCAGCGTTGAACATTCCACCTCCTATGGCTACACCTTC. Supplemented by reference TRBV29-1 and TRBJ1-2, the full variable domain reads SAVISQKPSRDICQRGTSLTIQCQVDSQVTMMFWYRQQPGQSLTLIATANQGSEATYESGFVIDKFPISRPNLTFSTLTVSNMSPEDSSIYLCSVEHSTSYGYTFGSGTRLTVV.

To note about this clone: The sample carries other DNA sequences with the same CDR3. The chain combines TRBV19 with TRBJ2-1; a weak D match, TRBD1 (6 bases). Germline values: CDR1 LNHDA, CDR2 SQIVND (reference sequence). The CDR3 totals 13 residues. V lost 6 bases, J lost 4 bases, and 10 bases lay in between. The CDR3, as DNA: TGTGCCAGTAGCAGGGGAAGTTACAATGAGCAGTTCTTC. This gives the protein CASSRGSYNEQFF.